One T cell receptor (beta chain) is described in this entry. This sample stems from a study of CD8 T cells in Susac syndrome. Peripheral blood CD8+ and CD4+ T cells were profiled by TCR beta sequencing. Random hexamers primed reverse transcription of about 0.5 to 1 ug RNA. A single record per CDR3 protein comes from TCRdb applying MiXCR to the immunoSEQ multiplex PCR reads. This table has around 230,000 distinct CDR3 sequences, 95% appearing once. Deletions cut 3 bases from V and 3 bases from J, with 9 bases between. Germline assignment: CDR1 GTSNPN and CDR2 SVGIG (reference sequence). The CDR3 contains 12 residues.

This chain joins TRBV30 and TRBJ2-7, with a tentative D call TRBD1 (5 bases). Sequencing was performed on CD4+ T cells from PBMCs. The sequence came from a human donor with multiple sclerosis. This CDR3 reads CAWSPQGYEQYF. CDR3 DNA: TGTGCCTGGAGCCCGCAGGGCTACGAGCAGTACTTC.